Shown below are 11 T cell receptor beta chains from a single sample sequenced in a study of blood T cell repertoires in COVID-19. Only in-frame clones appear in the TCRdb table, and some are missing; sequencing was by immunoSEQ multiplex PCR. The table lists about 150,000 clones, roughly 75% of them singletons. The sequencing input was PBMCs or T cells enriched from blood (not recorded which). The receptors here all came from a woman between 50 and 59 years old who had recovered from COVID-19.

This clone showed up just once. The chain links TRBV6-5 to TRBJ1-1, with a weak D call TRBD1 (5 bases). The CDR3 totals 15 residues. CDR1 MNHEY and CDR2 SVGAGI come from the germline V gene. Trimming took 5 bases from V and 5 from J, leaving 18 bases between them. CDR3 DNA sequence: TGTGCCAGCAGTCCAAGGTCGGGGGTTGCGACTGAAGCTTTCTTT. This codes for CASSPRSGVATEAFF.

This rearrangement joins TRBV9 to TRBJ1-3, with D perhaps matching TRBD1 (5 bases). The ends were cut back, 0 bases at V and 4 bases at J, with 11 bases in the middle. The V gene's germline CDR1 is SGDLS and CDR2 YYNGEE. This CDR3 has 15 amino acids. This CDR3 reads CASSVGWGLGNTIYF. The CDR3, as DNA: TGTGCCAGCAGCGTAGGGTGGGGCTTAGGAAACACCATATATTTT.

The CDR3 is CASSFVVYSYNEQFF. The DNA for the CDR3 is TGTGCCAGCAGCTTCGTAGTATACTCCTACAATGAGCAGTTCTTC. This rearrangement joins TRBV5-5 to TRBJ2-1; no definite D call. This CDR3 has 15 amino acids. Germline CDR1 reads SGHKS; CDR2 reads YYEKEE (reference sequence). V lost 2 bases and J 0 bases, leaving 9 bases between the germline ends.

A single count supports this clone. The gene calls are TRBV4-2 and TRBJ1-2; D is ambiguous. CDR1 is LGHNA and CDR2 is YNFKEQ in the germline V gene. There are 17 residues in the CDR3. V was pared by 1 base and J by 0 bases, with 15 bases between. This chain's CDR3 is CASSQGAAITSNYGYTF. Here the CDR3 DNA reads TGTGCCAGCAGCCAAGGAGCCGCGATCACCTCTAACTATGGCTACACCTTC.

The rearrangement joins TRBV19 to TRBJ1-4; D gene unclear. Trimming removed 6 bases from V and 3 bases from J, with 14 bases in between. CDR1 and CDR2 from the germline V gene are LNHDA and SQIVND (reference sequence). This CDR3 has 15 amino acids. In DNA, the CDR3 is TGTGCCAGTAGGTCCCATTCGGGGTCTAATGAAAAACTGTTTTTT. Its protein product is CASRSHSGSNEKLFF.

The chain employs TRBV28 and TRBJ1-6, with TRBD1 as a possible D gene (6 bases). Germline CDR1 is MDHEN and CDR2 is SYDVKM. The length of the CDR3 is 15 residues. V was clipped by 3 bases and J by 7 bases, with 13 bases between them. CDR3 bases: TGTGCCAGCAGTTTGTACAGGGAGTACAATTCACCCCTCCACTTT. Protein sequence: CASSLYREYNSPLHF.

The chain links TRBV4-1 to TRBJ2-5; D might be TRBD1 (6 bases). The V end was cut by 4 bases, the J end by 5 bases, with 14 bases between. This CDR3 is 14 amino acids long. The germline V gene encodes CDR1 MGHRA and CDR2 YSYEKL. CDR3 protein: CASSPQGPVETQYF. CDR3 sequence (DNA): TGCGCCAGCAGCCCTCAGGGGCCGGTGGAGACCCAGTACTTC.

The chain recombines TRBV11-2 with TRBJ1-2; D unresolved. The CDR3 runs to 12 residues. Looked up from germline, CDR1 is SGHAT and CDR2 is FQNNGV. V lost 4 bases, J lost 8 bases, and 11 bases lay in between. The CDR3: CASSSGLSGYTF. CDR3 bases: TGTGCCAGCAGCTCGGGATTGTCGGGCTACACCTTC.

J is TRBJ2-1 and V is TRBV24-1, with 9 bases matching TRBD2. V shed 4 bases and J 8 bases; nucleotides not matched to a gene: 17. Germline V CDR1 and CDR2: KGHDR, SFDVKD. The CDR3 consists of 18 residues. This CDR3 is CATSDPRAGGSLRHEQFF. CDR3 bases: TGTGCCACCAGTGACCCACGAGCGGGGGGCTCTCTACGGCATGAGCAGTTCTTC.

This CDR3 is CASSAQGRDGYTF. The DNA of the CDR3 is TGTGCCAGCAGTGCCCAGGGTAGGGATGGCTACACCTTC. This chain connects TRBV28 to TRBJ1-2, with D perhaps matching TRBD1 (5 bases). The CDR3 has 13 residues. CDR1 MDHEN and CDR2 SYDVKM come from the germline V gene. Trimming cost V 5 bases and J 6 bases, with 13 bases left between them.

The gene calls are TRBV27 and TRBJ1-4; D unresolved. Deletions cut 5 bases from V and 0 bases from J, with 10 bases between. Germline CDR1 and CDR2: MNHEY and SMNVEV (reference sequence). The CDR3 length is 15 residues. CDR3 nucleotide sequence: TGTGCCAGCAGTCTAAACCCCGCAACTAATGAAAAACTGTTTTTT. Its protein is CASSLNPATNEKLFF. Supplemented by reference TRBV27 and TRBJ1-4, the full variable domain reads EAQVTQNPRYLITVTGKKLTVTCSQNMNHEYMSWYRQDPGLGLRQIYYSMNVEVTDKGDVPEGYKVSRKEKRNFPLILESPSPNQTSLYFCASSLNPATNEKLFFGSGTQLSVL.